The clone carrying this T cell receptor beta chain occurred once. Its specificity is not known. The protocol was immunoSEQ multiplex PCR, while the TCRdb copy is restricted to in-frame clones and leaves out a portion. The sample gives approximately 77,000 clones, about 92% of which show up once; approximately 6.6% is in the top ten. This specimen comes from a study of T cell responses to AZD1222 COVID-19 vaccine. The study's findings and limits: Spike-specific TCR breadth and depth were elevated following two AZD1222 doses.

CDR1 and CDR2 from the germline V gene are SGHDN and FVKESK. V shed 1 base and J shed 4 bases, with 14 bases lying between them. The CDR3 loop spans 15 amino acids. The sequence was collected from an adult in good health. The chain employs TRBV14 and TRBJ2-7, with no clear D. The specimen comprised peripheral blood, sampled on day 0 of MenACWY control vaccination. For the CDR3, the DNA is TGTGCCAGCAGCCAAGTTTCAAGATCGGGTTACGAGCAGTACTTC. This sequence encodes CASSQVSRSGYEQYF.